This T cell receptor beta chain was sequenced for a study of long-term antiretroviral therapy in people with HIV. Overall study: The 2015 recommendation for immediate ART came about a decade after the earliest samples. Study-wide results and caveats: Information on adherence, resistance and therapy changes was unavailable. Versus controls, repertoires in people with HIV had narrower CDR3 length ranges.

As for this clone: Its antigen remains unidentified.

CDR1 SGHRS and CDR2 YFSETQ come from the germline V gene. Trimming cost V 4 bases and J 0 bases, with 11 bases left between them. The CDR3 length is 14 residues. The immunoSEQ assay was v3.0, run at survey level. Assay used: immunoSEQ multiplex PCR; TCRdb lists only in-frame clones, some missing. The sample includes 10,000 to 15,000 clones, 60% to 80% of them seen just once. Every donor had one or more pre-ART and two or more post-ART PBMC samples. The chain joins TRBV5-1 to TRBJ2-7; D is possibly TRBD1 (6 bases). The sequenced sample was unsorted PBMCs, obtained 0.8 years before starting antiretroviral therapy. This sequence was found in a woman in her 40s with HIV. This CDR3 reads CASSEDRSSYEQYF. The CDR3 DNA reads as TGCGCCAGCAGCGAAGACAGGAGCTCCTACGAGCAGTACTTC.